Listed below are T cell receptor beta chains from one sample, sequenced in a study of T-cell reconstitution after alpha-beta-depleted transplantation in children. TCRdb re-called the PCR reads through MiXCR, storing one row per CDR3 protein. The sample lists roughly 280,000 distinct CDR3 sequences, more than 9% occurring once. The material sequenced was peripheral blood, taken 180 days after TCRalphabeta/CD19-depleted stem cell transplant. Every receptor here comes from a male patient aged 2 to 9 who had a stem cell transplant for chronic granulomatous disease, so the T cells may come from the graft donor. The CDR3 runs from the conserved cysteine through the conserved F or W. D genes are given only for firm matches. Clone size appears in some rows only: once, few, many, or a class for an expanded clone.

j_call: TRBJ1-1
d_call: NA
clone_size: many
v_call: TRBV7-3
cdr3_nt: TGTGCCAGCAGCCAGTATATAATAACACAGAATCTAAACACTGAAGCTTTCTTT
cdr3_aa: CASSQYIITQNLNTEAFF

j_call: TRBJ2-2
d_call: NA
clone_size: many
v_call: TRBV29-1
cdr3_nt: TGCAGCGTTATGGGACTTTATACCGGGGAGCTGTTTTTT
cdr3_aa: CSVMGLYTGELFF

j_call: TRBJ1-4
d_call: NA
clone_size: NA
v_call: TRBV19
cdr3_nt: TGTGCCAGTAAGCGGGCACCAACTAATGAAAAACTGTTTTTT
cdr3_aa: CASKRAPTNEKLFF

j_call: TRBJ2-1
d_call: NA
clone_size: many
v_call: TRBV6-5
cdr3_nt: TGTGCCAGCAGTTACTCCACGGGCAGCAGCTTGAGCAATGAGCAGTTCTTC
cdr3_aa: CASSYSTGSSLSNEQFF

j_call: TRBJ2-1
d_call: NA
clone_size: many
v_call: TRBV24-1
cdr3_nt: TGTGCCACCCGGGGACTGGACAACGAGCAGTTCTTC
cdr3_aa: CATRGLDNEQFF

j_call: TRBJ1-2
d_call: TRBD1
clone_size: many
v_call: TRBV29-1
cdr3_nt: TGCAGCGTTGAAGATGGGGACAGCTATGGCTACACCTTC
cdr3_aa: CSVEDGDSYGYTF

j_call: TRBJ2-1
d_call: NA
clone_size: many
v_call: TRBV20-1
cdr3_nt: TGCAGTGCTAGTGGGCAGAGCTCCTACAATGAGCAGTTCTTC
cdr3_aa: CSASGQSSYNEQFF

j_call: TRBJ2-3
d_call: NA
clone_size: NA
v_call: TRBV19
cdr3_nt: TGTGCCAGTAGTAAGGACCCCGGGGCGCGGACAGATACGCAGTATTTT
cdr3_aa: CASSKDPGARTDTQYF

j_call: TRBJ2-1
d_call: TRBD1
clone_size: many
v_call: TRBV12-3/TRBV12-4
cdr3_nt: TGTGCCAGCAGTATACTCCACCTTGGACAGGGGATCCCTGAGCAGTTCTTC
cdr3_aa: CASSILHLGQGIPEQFF

j_call: TRBJ2-7
d_call: NA
clone_size: many
v_call: TRBV18
cdr3_nt: TGTGCCAGCTCACCATTGAGGGGTGACTACGAGCAGTACTTC
cdr3_aa: CASSPLRGDYEQYF

j_call: TRBJ2-1
d_call: TRBD2
clone_size: many
v_call: TRBV12-3/TRBV12-4
cdr3_nt: TGTGCCAGCAGTCCCACCGGGACTAGCGGGCCCATGAGCTCCTACAATGAGCAGTTCTTC
cdr3_aa: CASSPTGTSGPMSSYNEQFF

j_call: TRBJ2-1
d_call: NA
clone_size: many
v_call: TRBV29-1
cdr3_nt: TGCAGCGGATCCCCCTCACCCGCACCCTACAATGAGCAGTTCTTC
cdr3_aa: CSGSPSPAPYNEQFF

j_call: TRBJ2-7
d_call: TRBD2
clone_size: many
v_call: TRBV5-1
cdr3_nt: TGCGCCAGCCACGCGGGAGGGCCGAACGAGCAGTACTTC
cdr3_aa: CASHAGGPNEQYF

j_call: TRBJ2-2
d_call: NA
clone_size: many
v_call: TRBV29-1
cdr3_nt: TGCAGCGCCCTTGGAGTCCCCGGGGAGCTGTTTTTT
cdr3_aa: CSALGVPGELFF

j_call: TRBJ1-4
d_call: NA
clone_size: few
v_call: TRBV1
cdr3_nt: TGCACCAGCGGGACAGGGGCTGCTAATGAAAAACTGTTTTTT
cdr3_aa: CTSGTGAANEKLFF

j_call: TRBJ2-7
d_call: TRBD1
clone_size: many
v_call: TRBV5-5
cdr3_nt: TGTGCCAGCAGCCTTGGACAGGGAAACGGCGAGCAGTACTTC
cdr3_aa: CASSLGQGNGEQYF

j_call: TRBJ2-5
d_call: TRBD1
clone_size: many
v_call: TRBV20-1
cdr3_nt: TGCAGTAGTACAGGGGGCGTGGAGACCCAGTACTTC
cdr3_aa: CSSTGGVETQYF

j_call: TRBJ2-7
d_call: TRBD2
clone_size: many
v_call: TRBV3-1
cdr3_nt: TGTGCCAGCAGCCTCGCGGTAGGACTAGCGGGAGTAGACGAGCAGTACTTC
cdr3_aa: CASSLAVGLAGVDEQYF

j_call: TRBJ2-2
d_call: NA
clone_size: many
v_call: TRBV7-9
cdr3_nt: TGTGCCAGCAGTGGAGGGAGATCGAACACCGGGGAGCTGTTTTTT
cdr3_aa: CASSGGRSNTGELFF

j_call: TRBJ2-1
d_call: NA
clone_size: many
v_call: TRBV7-2
cdr3_nt: TGTGCCAGCACAGGGACCCCCTCCTACAATGAGCAGTTCTTC
cdr3_aa: CASTGTPSYNEQFF

j_call: TRBJ1-2
d_call: NA
clone_size: many
v_call: TRBV5-6
cdr3_nt: TGTGCCAGCAGTCCAGGGGTATCTGTCTATGGCTACACCTTC
cdr3_aa: CASSPGVSVYGYTF

j_call: TRBJ1-1
d_call: NA
clone_size: many
v_call: TRBV12-3/TRBV12-4
cdr3_nt: TGTGCCAGCAGTTTGGCAGGCAGGACTGAAGCTTTCTTT
cdr3_aa: CASSLAGRTEAFF

j_call: TRBJ2-7
d_call: TRBD2
clone_size: many
v_call: TRBV20-1
cdr3_nt: TGCAGTGCTAATACGGGACTAGCCTACGAGCAGTACTTC
cdr3_aa: CSANTGLAYEQYF

j_call: TRBJ2-1
d_call: NA
clone_size: many
v_call: TRBV2
cdr3_nt: TGTGCCAGCAGTGAGGGACGGGAGATAGATGAGCAGTTCTTC
cdr3_aa: CASSEGREIDEQFF

j_call: TRBJ2-2
d_call: NA
clone_size: many
v_call: TRBV7-2
cdr3_nt: TGTGCCAGCAGCCCCCCCGAGGGGGGGAACACCGGGGAGCTGTTTTTT
cdr3_aa: CASSPPEGGNTGELFF

j_call: TRBJ2-2
d_call: TRBD2
clone_size: many
v_call: TRBV7-2
cdr3_nt: TGTGCCAGCAGCCGGACTAGCGGGGGGTCGGACGGGGAGCTGTTTTTT
cdr3_aa: CASSRTSGGSDGELFF

j_call: TRBJ2-1
d_call: TRBD2
clone_size: many
v_call: TRBV5-1
cdr3_nt: TGCGCCAGCTTCCGGGGGGGCGAGGGCAGGAATGAGCAGTTCTTC
cdr3_aa: CASFRGGEGRNEQFF

j_call: TRBJ2-3
d_call: NA
clone_size: many
v_call: TRBV20-1
cdr3_nt: TGCAGTGCCACCCCGGAGGGAGGTGGAGATACGCAGTATTTT
cdr3_aa: CSATPEGGGDTQYF

j_call: TRBJ2-1
d_call: TRBD2
clone_size: many
v_call: TRBV20-1
cdr3_nt: TGCAGTGCTAGAGTAGGGACTAGCGCATACAATGAGCAGTTCTTC
cdr3_aa: CSARVGTSAYNEQFF

j_call: TRBJ2-7
d_call: TRBD1
clone_size: many
v_call: TRBV20-1
cdr3_nt: TGCAGTGCTATCCGGGACAGTCCACACGAGCAGTACTTC
cdr3_aa: CSAIRDSPHEQYF

j_call: TRBJ2-1
d_call: NA
clone_size: few
v_call: TRBV7-8
cdr3_nt: TGTGCCAGCAGCCCCCAACCCGGACACCGGGGAAATGAGCAGTTCTTC
cdr3_aa: CASSPQPGHRGNEQFF

j_call: TRBJ2-5
d_call: TRBD2
clone_size: few
v_call: TRBV3-1
cdr3_nt: TGTGCCAGCAGCCAAGAAGGCCTAGCGGGGAGCCAAGAGACCCAGTACTTC
cdr3_aa: CASSQEGLAGSQETQYF

j_call: TRBJ1-5
d_call: NA
clone_size: many
v_call: TRBV5-4
cdr3_nt: TGTGCCAGCAGCTCCCACAGGGACTTTAGCAATCAGCCCCAGCATTTT
cdr3_aa: CASSSHRDFSNQPQHF

j_call: TRBJ2-1
d_call: TRBD2
clone_size: many
v_call: TRBV5-1
cdr3_nt: TGCGCCAGCAGCTTGGACGGGAGGGCTTATTTAGACAATGAGCAGTTCTTC
cdr3_aa: CASSLDGRAYLDNEQFF

j_call: TRBJ2-1
d_call: TRBD2
clone_size: many
v_call: TRBV29-1
cdr3_nt: TGCAGCGTAGGACTAGCGGGAGGGCCGGTGCAGCAGTTCTTC
cdr3_aa: CSVGLAGGPVQQFF

j_call: TRBJ2-7
d_call: NA
clone_size: many
v_call: TRBV12-3/TRBV12-4
cdr3_nt: TGTGCCAGCAGCAAAAAAAATCCCTACGAGCAGTACTTC
cdr3_aa: CASSKKNPYEQYF

j_call: TRBJ2-1
d_call: NA
clone_size: many
v_call: TRBV14
cdr3_nt: TGTGCCAGCAGCCAGACGACGGAGTACAATGAGCAGTTCTTC
cdr3_aa: CASSQTTEYNEQFF

j_call: TRBJ2-3
d_call: NA
clone_size: many
v_call: TRBV5-1
cdr3_nt: TGCGCCAGCAGCTTGACGAATCGTGTTCGGCAGGACATTGATACGCAGTATTTT
cdr3_aa: CASSLTNRVRQDIDTQYF

j_call: TRBJ2-5
d_call: NA
clone_size: many
v_call: TRBV28
cdr3_nt: TGTGCCAGCAGGGCCGTCTCACAAGAGACCCAGTACTTC
cdr3_aa: CASRAVSQETQYF

j_call: TRBJ1-1
d_call: NA
clone_size: many
v_call: TRBV7-2
cdr3_nt: TGTGCCAGCAGCTTAGTTTTTCGTTTGAGCAAATCCGAAGCTTTCTTT
cdr3_aa: CASSLVFRLSKSEAFF

j_call: TRBJ2-2
d_call: NA
clone_size: many
v_call: TRBV12-3/TRBV12-4
cdr3_nt: TGTGCCAGCAGTTTCAGGGGCACGAACACCGGGGAGCTGTTTTTT
cdr3_aa: CASSFRGTNTGELFF

j_call: TRBJ2-1
d_call: NA
clone_size: many
v_call: TRBV27
cdr3_nt: TGTGCCAGCAGTCCCGCAGTGGGCAATGAGCAGTTCTTC
cdr3_aa: CASSPAVGNEQFF

j_call: TRBJ2-2
d_call: TRBD2
clone_size: once
v_call: TRBV20-1
cdr3_nt: TGCAGTGCTAGTTTTGTACTAGCGGGAGGAGGGTTGAACACCGGGGAGCTGTTTTTT
cdr3_aa: CSASFVLAGGGLNTGELFF

j_call: TRBJ2-2
d_call: TRBD1
clone_size: many
v_call: TRBV4-3
cdr3_nt: TGCGCCAGCAGCCAAGATGTCCCCAGGACAGGGGTCGGCACCGGGGAGCTGTTTTTT
cdr3_aa: CASSQDVPRTGVGTGELFF

j_call: TRBJ2-7
d_call: NA
clone_size: many
v_call: TRBV20-1
cdr3_nt: TGCAGTGCTAGCAACAGGAGTCACCCATCCTACGAGCAGTACTTC
cdr3_aa: CSASNRSHPSYEQYF

j_call: TRBJ2-7
d_call: NA
clone_size: many
v_call: TRBV20-1
cdr3_nt: TGCAGTGCCGAGCCACAGCTCTACGAGCAGTACTTC
cdr3_aa: CSAEPQLYEQYF

j_call: TRBJ1-4
d_call: TRBD1
clone_size: many
v_call: TRBV15
cdr3_nt: TGTGCCACCAGCAGATTGGACAGGCTAACCGAAAAACTGTTTTTT
cdr3_aa: CATSRLDRLTEKLFF

j_call: TRBJ2-6
d_call: NA
clone_size: NA
v_call: TRBV28
cdr3_nt: TGTGCCAGCAGTTTATTGGGAACTGGGGCCAACGTCCTGACTTTC
cdr3_aa: CASSLLGTGANVLTF

j_call: TRBJ2-3
d_call: NA
clone_size: many
v_call: TRBV6-5
cdr3_nt: TGTGCCAGCAGTTACGCGACCGCCACAGATACGCAGTATTTT
cdr3_aa: CASSYATATDTQYF

j_call: TRBJ2-4
d_call: TRBD1
clone_size: few
v_call: TRBV6-1
cdr3_nt: TGTGCCAGCAGTGAAGACACCGGGACAGGGTTTGACATTCAGTACTTC
cdr3_aa: CASSEDTGTGFDIQYF

j_call: TRBJ2-5
d_call: NA
clone_size: many
v_call: TRBV7-2
cdr3_nt: TGTGCCAGCAGCTTTTCGGTATGGGAGACCCAGTACTTC
cdr3_aa: CASSFSVWETQYF

j_call: TRBJ2-2
d_call: NA
clone_size: NA
v_call: TRBV18
cdr3_nt: TGTGCCAGCTCACGTTCCCCCCAGAACACCGGGGAGCTGTTTTTT
cdr3_aa: CASSRSPQNTGELFF

j_call: TRBJ1-1
d_call: NA
clone_size: many
v_call: TRBV10-2
cdr3_nt: TGCGCCAGCAGTGAGGTGGGGGCGGCTGAAGCTTTCTTT
cdr3_aa: CASSEVGAAEAFF

j_call: TRBJ1-1
d_call: NA
clone_size: many
v_call: TRBV29-1
cdr3_nt: TGCAGCGTTGCGGGACGGCTGACGGTGAACACTGAAGCTTTCTTT
cdr3_aa: CSVAGRLTVNTEAFF

j_call: TRBJ2-4
d_call: NA
clone_size: NA
v_call: TRBV28
cdr3_nt: TGTGCCAGCAGCCGGGCAGGGCCGGAAAACATTCAGTACTTC
cdr3_aa: CASSRAGPENIQYF

j_call: TRBJ2-1
d_call: NA
clone_size: NA
v_call: TRBV6-5
cdr3_nt: TGTGCCAGCAGTTACTCGATATCTATTCAGCAGTTCTTC
cdr3_aa: CASSYSISIQQFF

j_call: TRBJ2-4
d_call: TRBD2
clone_size: many
v_call: TRBV12-5
cdr3_nt: TGTGCTAGTGGCCAAACGGGGGGGGCTAGTCCGAAAAACATTCAGTACTTC
cdr3_aa: CASGQTGGASPKNIQYF

j_call: TRBJ2-5
d_call: NA
clone_size: few
v_call: TRBV7-2
cdr3_nt: TGTGCCAGCAGCTTACGTTTTTCGGCAGGGGGGTTAGAGACCCAGTACTTC
cdr3_aa: CASSLRFSAGGLETQYF

j_call: TRBJ2-1
d_call: NA
clone_size: few
v_call: TRBV5-6
cdr3_nt: TGTGCCAGCGGCCCCGGGACCACCTCCTACAATGAGCAGTTCTTC
cdr3_aa: CASGPGTTSYNEQFF